These 22 T cell receptor beta chains originate from one sample sequenced in a study of control samples from healthy donors and cancer patients. Sequencing used immunoSEQ multiplex PCR; TCRdb keeps in-frame clones, though not all of them. Counted here are roughly 86,000 clones, approximately 93% occurring once; the ten biggest clones make up about 1.5%. Sequencing input: blood. The source of these receptors is a woman aged 25 to 39 in good health.

The rearrangement uses TRBV15 and TRBJ2-6; D is perhaps TRBD2 (5 bases). Germline V gene sequence: CDR1 LNHNV, CDR2 YYDKDF (reference sequence). Trimming took 0 bases from V and 2 from J, leaving 11 bases between them. The CDR3 has 17 residues. CDR3 sequence (DNA): TGTGCCACCAGCAGAGATCGAGGGAGCCCTGGGGCCAACGTCCTGACTTTC. Protein: CATSRDRGSPGANVLTF.

The chain joins TRBV29-1 to TRBJ1-5; 7 bases map to TRBD1. V was pared by 7 bases and J by 4 bases, with 7 bases of the junction left unmatched. The germline V gene encodes CDR1 SQVTM and CDR2 ANQGSEA. There are 13 residues in the CDR3. The CDR3 reads CSAGRDRNQPQHF. The CDR3, as DNA: TGCAGCGCCGGCCGGGACAGAAATCAGCCCCAGCATTTT.

CDR3 bases: TGCGCCAGCAGCCAAGTGGCGGCCTCCTATAATTCACCCCTCCACTTT. This gives the protein CASSQVAASYNSPLHF. The chain has TRBV4-1 and TRBJ1-6; D is unresolved. Germline V gene data show CDR1 as MGHRA and CDR2 as YSYEKL. The CDR3 loop spans 16 amino acids. Trimming stripped 1 base from V and 0 bases from J, with 7 bases between.

The rearrangement joins TRBV2 to TRBJ1-5; 9 bases match TRBD1. The V gene's germline CDR1 is SNHLY and CDR2 FYNNEI. V was clipped by 4 bases and J by 2 bases; unmatched bases: 3. CDR3 size: 15 residues. The CDR3 coding sequence is TGTGCCAGCAGTGCGGACAGGGGTGGCAATCAGCCCCAGCATTTT. This encodes CASSADRGGNQPQHF. Supplemented by reference TRBV2 and TRBJ1-5, the full variable domain reads EPEVTQTPSHQVTQMGQEVILRCVPISNHLYFYWYRQILGQKVEFLVSFYNNEISEKSEIFDDQFSVERPDGSNFTLKIRSTKLEDSAMYFCASSADRGGNQPQHFGDGTRLSIL.

This clone appeared once. The V gene is TRBV28, the J gene TRBJ1-6, with D tentatively TRBD1 (5 bases). The CDR3 consists of 16 residues. Trimming cost V 5 bases and J 0 bases, with 11 bases left between them. Germline CDR1 MDHEN, CDR2 SYDVKM. CDR3 DNA sequence: TGTGCCAGCAGTCCGGGACTGAGCTCCTATAATTCACCCCTCCACTTT. Its translation is CASSPGLSSYNSPLHF.

This sequence joins TRBV10-3 and TRBJ2-1, with 9 bases that match TRBD2. The V gene end was trimmed by 3 bases and the J gene end by 8 bases; junction bases not matched to a gene: 5. CDR3 length: 14 amino acids. CDR1 is ENHRY, CDR2 SYGVKD, per germline. CDR3 residues: CAISDIAGAYEQFF. The CDR3 bases are TGTGCCATCAGTGACATAGCGGGAGCCTATGAGCAGTTCTTC.

The CDR3 nucleotides read TGTGCCAGTAGTATAGAGGCGGGCTATGGCTACACCTTC. Its translation: CASSIEAGYGYTF. This chain joins TRBV19 and TRBJ1-2; D is undetermined. CDR1 is LNHDA and CDR2 is SQIVND in the germline V gene (reference sequence). V lost 0 bases to trimming and J lost 4 bases, with 6 bases between them. The CDR3 covers 13 residues. The full variable domain, in which reference TRBV19 and TRBJ1-2 provide the parts outside the CDR3, is DGGITQSPKYLFRKEGQNVTLSCEQNLNHDAMYWYRQDPGQGLRLIYYSQIVNDFQKGDIAEGYSVSREKKESFPLTVTSAQKNPTAFYLCASSIEAGYGYTFGSGTRLTVV.

The rearrangement joins TRBV7-9 to TRBJ2-2; tentative D call: TRBD1 (6 bases). The CDR3 is 13 amino acids. CDR1 is SEHNR and CDR2 is FQNEAQ in the germline V gene (reference sequence). V lost 5 bases and J 7 bases, leaving 11 bases between the germline ends. DNA of the CDR3: TGTGCCAGCAGCCAGGACAGCAACGGGGAGCTGTTTTTT. Protein sequence: CASSQDSNGELFF.

The chain couples TRBV2 to TRBJ1-1, with unresolved D. Between the trimmed V and J ends, which lost 7 bases and 10 bases, there was a span of 19 bases. Germline CDR1 and CDR2: SNHLY and FYNNEI. The CDR3 totals 13 residues. For the CDR3, the DNA is TGTGCCAGCACCAGGCTTGGAGGACTATCAGCTTTCTTT. It specifies CASTRLGGLSAFF. The complete variable domain, with remaining parts taken from reference TRBV2 and TRBJ1-1, reads EPEVTQTPSHQVTQMGQEVILRCVPISNHLYFYWYRQILGQKVEFLVSFYNNEISEKSEIFDDQFSVERPDGSNFTLKIRSTKLEDSAMYFCASTRLGGLSAFFGQGTRLTVV.

The chain couples TRBV29-1 to TRBJ2-2; a weak D match, TRBD2 (7 bases). Germline V gene data show CDR1 as SQVTM and CDR2 as ANQGSEA. Deletions cut 7 bases from V and 1 base from J, with 13 bases between. CDR3 length: 14 amino acids. CDR3 protein: CSGMGGLNTGELFF. CDR3 sequence (DNA): TGCAGCGGGATGGGGGGGCTGAACACCGGGGAGCTGTTTTTT.

The V and J genes are TRBV27 and TRBJ1-6; unclear D gene. The CDR3 is made up of 14 amino acids. Looked up from germline, CDR1 is MNHEY and CDR2 is SMNVEV (reference sequence). Trimming took off 6 bases at V and 5 bases at J, with 11 bases between the two ends. The CDR3 region is CASRTTRDNSPLHF. CDR3 bases: TGTGCCAGCAGAACGACAAGGGATAATTCACCCCTCCACTTT.

The gene calls are TRBV18 and TRBJ2-1, with 15 positions matching TRBD2. V gave up 0 bases and J gave up 4 bases; unmatched junction bases: 1. The CDR3 totals 17 residues. In germline, CDR1 is KGHSH, CDR2 LQKENI. Here the CDR3 reads CASSPPGTSGGYNEQFF. CDR3 nucleotides: TGTGCCAGCTCACCACCCGGGACTAGCGGGGGGTACAATGAGCAGTTCTTC.

The chain joins TRBV6-1 to TRBJ2-5, with TRBD2 as a possible D gene (6 bases). Germline V CDR1 and CDR2: MNHNS, SASEGT. V was clipped by 2 bases and J by 2 bases, with 12 bases between them. The length of the CDR3 is 15 residues. The CDR3 DNA sequence: TGTGCCAGCAGTGAACTTTCAGGGAGGCAAGAGACCCAGTACTTC. The encoded protein is CASSELSGRQETQYF.

The CDR3 region is CASSQDAGRGNEKLFF. CDR3 DNA: TGTGCCAGCAGCCAAGATGCGGGCAGGGGGAATGAAAAACTGTTTTTT. The rearrangement links TRBV3-1 (or the pseudogene TRBV3-2) to TRBJ1-4, with TRBD1 identical over 7 bases. This CDR3 region has 16 residues. Trimming cost V 0 bases and J 5 bases; bases outside gene matches: 6. Germline V gene lookup returns CDR1 LGHDT and CDR2 YNNKEL (reference sequence).

The rearrangement links TRBV14 to TRBJ1-2; the D is unclear. From germline, CDR1 is SGHDN and CDR2 FVKESK. The CDR3 consists of 15 residues. The V gene lost 6 bases and the J gene lost 2 bases, with 16 bases spanning the gap. CDR3 sequence: CASSPLSDGNYGYTF. DNA of the CDR3: TGTGCCAGCAGTCCCTTATCAGACGGAAACTATGGCTACACCTTC.

The V gene is TRBV7-9, the J gene TRBJ2-4, with D uncertain. The length of the CDR3 is 12 residues. Germline V gene lookup returns CDR1 SEHNR and CDR2 FQNEAQ (reference sequence). The V and J ends lost 5 bases and 7 bases respectively, with 9 bases between them. For the CDR3, the DNA is TGTGCCAGCAGCGACGGTCAGAACATTCAGTACTTC. The encoded protein is CASSDGQNIQYF.

J is TRBJ1-5 and V is TRBV2; 8 positions match TRBD1. The CDR3 covers 15 residues. Trimming took 6 bases from V and 2 from J; bases not matched to a gene: 6. The germline V gene encodes CDR1 SNHLY and CDR2 FYNNEI. The CDR3 reads CASSRQTGGNQPQHF. Written as DNA, the CDR3 is TGTGCCAGCAGCCGCCAGACAGGGGGCAATCAGCCCCAGCATTTT. The entire variable domain, with the rest obtained from reference TRBV2 and TRBJ1-5, is as follows: EPEVTQTPSHQVTQMGQEVILRCVPISNHLYFYWYRQILGQKVEFLVSFYNNEISEKSEIFDDQFSVERPDGSNFTLKIRSTKLEDSAMYFCASSRQTGGNQPQHFGDGTRLSIL.

The chain couples TRBV21-1 to TRBJ2-7; the table gives TRBD1 as D, unverified against the DNA. TRBV21-1 is a pseudogene segment. There are 16 residues in the CDR3. The CDR3 region has the DNA TGTGCCAGCAGCAAAGTGGGCAGGGTGCCCCCATACGAGCAGTACTTC. Its translation is CASSKVGRVPPYEQYF.

The chain has TRBV9 and TRBJ2-1; 9 bases match TRBD1. V shed 0 bases, J shed 5 bases, and the junction held 6 bases outside the gene matches. The CDR3 length is 16 residues. Germline loops: CDR1 SGDLS, CDR2 YYNGEE. In nucleotides, the CDR3 is TGTGCCAGCAGCGTAGGAGGGACAGGGTTCGACAATGAGCAGTTCTTC. Its protein is CASSVGGTGFDNEQFF.

The V gene is TRBV7-2, the J gene TRBJ2-2; D might be TRBD2 (5 bases). This CDR3 region has 14 residues. The V end was cut by 1 base, the J end by 7 bases, with 10 bases between. Germline V lookup: CDR1 SGHTA, CDR2 FQGNSA. CDR3 region: CASSLVSGSGELFF. The CDR3 DNA is TGTGCCAGCAGCTTAGTCTCGGGGAGCGGGGAGCTGTTTTTT.

CDR3 DNA sequence: TGCAGCGCCGACCCCAGGAGTAACACTGAAGCTTTCTTT. Its protein product is CSADPRSNTEAFF. The chain recombines TRBV29-1 with TRBJ1-1; D is uncertain. Germline values: CDR1 SQVTM, CDR2 ANQGSEA. The CDR3 totals 13 residues. Trimming took off 7 bases at V and 2 bases at J, with 14 bases between the two ends. The full variable domain, in which reference TRBV29-1 and TRBJ1-1 provide the parts outside the CDR3, is SAVISQKPSRDICQRGTSLTIQCQVDSQVTMMFWYRQQPGQSLTLIATANQGSEATYESGFVIDKFPISRPNLTFSTLTVSNMSPEDSSIYLCSADPRSNTEAFFGQGTRLTVV.

J is TRBJ1-2 and V is TRBV6-5; D unclear. V was pared by 6 bases and J by 5 bases, with 19 bases between. CDR1 and CDR2 from the germline V gene are MNHEY and SVGAGI. The CDR3 extends over 15 amino acids. The CDR3 bases are TGTGCCAGCAGCTCTCCCGGAGGAGGCGGGTATGGCTACACCTTC. Translation gives CASSSPGGGGYGYTF.